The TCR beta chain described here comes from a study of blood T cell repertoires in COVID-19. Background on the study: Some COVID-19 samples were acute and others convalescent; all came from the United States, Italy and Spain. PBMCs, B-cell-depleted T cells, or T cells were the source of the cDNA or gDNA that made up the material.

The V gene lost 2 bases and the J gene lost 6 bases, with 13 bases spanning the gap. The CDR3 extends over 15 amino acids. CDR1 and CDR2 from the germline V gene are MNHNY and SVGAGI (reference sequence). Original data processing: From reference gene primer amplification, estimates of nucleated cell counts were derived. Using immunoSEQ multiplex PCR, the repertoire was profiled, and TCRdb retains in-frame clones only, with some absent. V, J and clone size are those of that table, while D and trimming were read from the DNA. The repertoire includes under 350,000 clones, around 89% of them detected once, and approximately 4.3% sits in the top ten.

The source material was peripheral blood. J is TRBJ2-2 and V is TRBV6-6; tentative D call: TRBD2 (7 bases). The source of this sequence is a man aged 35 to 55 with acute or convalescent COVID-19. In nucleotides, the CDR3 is TGTGCCAGCAGTTACGACGGGGGGCGCCCCGGGGAGCTGTTTTTT. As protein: CASSYDGGRPGELFF.